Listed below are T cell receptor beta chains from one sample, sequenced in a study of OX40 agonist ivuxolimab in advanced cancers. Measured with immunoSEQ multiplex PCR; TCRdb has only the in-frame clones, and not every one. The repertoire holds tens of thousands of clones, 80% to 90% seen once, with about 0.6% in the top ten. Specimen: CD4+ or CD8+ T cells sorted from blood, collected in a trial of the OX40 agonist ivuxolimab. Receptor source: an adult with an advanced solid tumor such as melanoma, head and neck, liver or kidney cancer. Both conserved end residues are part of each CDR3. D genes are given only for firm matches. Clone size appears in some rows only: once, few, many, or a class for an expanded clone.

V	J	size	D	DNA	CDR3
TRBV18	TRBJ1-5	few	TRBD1	TGTGCCAGCTCAGGGGACAGGGGCAATCAGCCCCAGCATTTT	CASSGDRGNQPQHF
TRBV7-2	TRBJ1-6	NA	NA	TGTGCCAGCAGCTTAGTGTCTTCACCCCTCCACTTT	CASSLVSSPLHF
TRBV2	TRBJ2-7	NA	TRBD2	TGTGCCAGCAGTAATCAACCGGGACTAGCGGGAGTGCCGGGGGAGCAGTACTTC	CASSNQPGLAGVPGEQYF
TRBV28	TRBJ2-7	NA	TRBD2	TGTGCCAGCAGCACGAGCGGGGGACCGTTATATGGGCAGTACTTC	CASSTSGGPLYGQYF
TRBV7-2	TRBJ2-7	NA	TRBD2	TGTGCCAGCAGCTTAGGGCTAGCGGGGACGTACGAGCAGTACTTC	CASSLGLAGTYEQYF
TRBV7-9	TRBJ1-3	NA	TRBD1	TGTGCCAGCAGCCACCCGACAGGGGGCGGTGGAAACACCATATATTTT	CASSHPTGGGGNTIYF
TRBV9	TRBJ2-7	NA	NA	TGTGCCAGCAGCGTAGTTGATTCGAAGGGCGAGCAGTACTTC	CASSVVDSKGEQYF
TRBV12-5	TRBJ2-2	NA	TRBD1	TGTGCTAGTGGTTCAGGGACAGACACCGGGGAGCTGTTTTTT	CASGSGTDTGELFF
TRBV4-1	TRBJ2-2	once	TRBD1	TGCGCCAGCAGCCAAGAGGATACAGGGGGGATAATAAGGACCGGGGAGCTGTTTTTT	CASSQEDTGGIIRTGELFF
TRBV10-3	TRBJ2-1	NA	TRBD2	TGTGCCATCAGCTATTCCGGACTAGCGGGGATCTACAATGAGCAGTTCTTC	CAISYSGLAGIYNEQFF
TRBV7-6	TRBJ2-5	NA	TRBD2	TGTGCCAGCAGCTTTCTAGCGGGGGGAACCCAGTACTTC	CASSFLAGGTQYF
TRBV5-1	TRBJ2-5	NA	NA	TGCGCCAGCAGCTTGGAGCTACATCAAGAGACCCAGTACTTC	CASSLELHQETQYF
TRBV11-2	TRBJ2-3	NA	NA	TGTGCCAGCAGCTTAGGGAGAGATACGCAGTATTTT	CASSLGRDTQYF
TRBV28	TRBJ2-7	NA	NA	TGTGCCAGCAGTTTAGATACCTACGAGCAGTACTTC	CASSLDTYEQYF
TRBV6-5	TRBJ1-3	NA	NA	TGTGCCAGCAGTTACTCGCGGGAAACCGGAACCACCATATATTTT	CASSYSRETGTTIYF
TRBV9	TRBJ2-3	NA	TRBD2	TGTGCCAGCAGCGTAGCAATAGCGGGGGGCACAGATACGCAGTATTTT	CASSVAIAGGTDTQYF
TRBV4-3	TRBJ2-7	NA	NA	TGCGCCAGCAGCCAAGACGCGGGGACAGAGCAGTACTTC	CASSQDAGTEQYF
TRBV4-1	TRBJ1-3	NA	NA	TGCGCCAGCAGCCAAGACCGGGACAACTCTGGAAACACCATATATTTT	CASSQDRDNSGNTIYF
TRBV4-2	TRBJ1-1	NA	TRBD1	TGTGCCAGCAGCCAAGTGCGGGCAGGGGGCACTGAAGCTTTCTTT	CASSQVRAGGTEAFF
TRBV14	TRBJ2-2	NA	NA	TGTGCCAGCAGCCGCCGGGACGGCGGGGAGCTGTTTTTT	CASSRRDGGELFF
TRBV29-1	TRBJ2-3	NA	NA	TGCAGCGCAGACGCCCAGCTCACAGATACGCAGTATTTT	CSADAQLTDTQYF
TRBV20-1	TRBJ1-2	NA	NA	TGCAGTGCTCGCTTGGCGGGCTACACCTTC	CSARLAGYTF
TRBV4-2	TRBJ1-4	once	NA	TGTGCCAGCAGCCCAGAGGTAACTAATGAAAAACTGTTTTTT	CASSPEVTNEKLFF
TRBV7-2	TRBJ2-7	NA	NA	TGTGCCAGCAGCTTAGCGGGACAGCGGGTCTACGGGCAGTACTTC	CASSLAGQRVYGQYF
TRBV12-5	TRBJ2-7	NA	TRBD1	TGTGCTAGCGTGAGCCGGGACAGGGGATACTTC	CASVSRDRGYF
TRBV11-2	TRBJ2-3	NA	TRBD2	TGTGCCAGCAGCCCCCGATGGACTAGCGGGGTGGATACGCAGTATTTT	CASSPRWTSGVDTQYF
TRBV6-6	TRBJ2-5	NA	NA	TGTGCCAGCAGTTACGCCCGAGAGACCCAGTACTTC	CASSYARETQYF
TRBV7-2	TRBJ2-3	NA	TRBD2	TGTGCCAGCAGCTTAGTGGCTAGCGGGGGGGCGGGTACGCAGTATTTT	CASSLVASGGAGTQYF
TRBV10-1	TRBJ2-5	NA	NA	TGCGCCAGCAGTGAGCACCGGAACGGCGGGACCCAGTACTTC	CASSEHRNGGTQYF
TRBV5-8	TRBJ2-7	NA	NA	TGTGCCAGCAGCTTAGGCGGTCAAATTAACTACGAGCAGTACTTC	CASSLGGQINYEQYF
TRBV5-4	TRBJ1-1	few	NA	TGTGCCAGCAGCTTGGGGGCCAGCGGGGCGGTCACTGAAGCTTTCTTT	CASSLGASGAVTEAFF
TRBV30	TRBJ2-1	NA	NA	TGTGCCTGGAACCGGAATGAGCAGTTCTTC	CAWNRNEQFF
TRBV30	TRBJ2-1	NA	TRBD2	TGTGCCTGGAGTGAGGGACTAGCCGGCAATGAGCAGTTCTTC	CAWSEGLAGNEQFF
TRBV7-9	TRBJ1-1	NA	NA	TGTGCCAGCAGCCCGCAGTCCACTGAAGCTTTCTTT	CASSPQSTEAFF
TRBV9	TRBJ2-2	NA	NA	TGTGCCAGCAGCGGAACAGGAGCCCCAAACACCGGGGAGCTGTTTTTT	CASSGTGAPNTGELFF
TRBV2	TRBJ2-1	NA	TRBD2	TGTGCCAGCAGAACAACTAGCGGGGGACGCTACAATGAGCAGTTCTTC	CASRTTSGGRYNEQFF
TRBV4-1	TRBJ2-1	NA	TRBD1	TGCGCCAGCAGCCGAACGGACAGGCGATTCTACAATGAGCAGTTCTTC	CASSRTDRRFYNEQFF
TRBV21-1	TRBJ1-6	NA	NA	TGTGCCAGCAGCAACCCGAGCTCGGCCCCCTATAATTCACCCCTCCACTTT	CASSNPSSAPYNSPLHF
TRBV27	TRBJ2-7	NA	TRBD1	TGTGCCAGCAGGAAATCTGAGGGGACAGGGGGGTTCTACGAGCAGTACTTC	CASRKSEGTGGFYEQYF
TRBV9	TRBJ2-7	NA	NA	TGTGCCAGCAGCGTAGGGGGCGCTACCTACGAGCAGTACTTC	CASSVGGATYEQYF
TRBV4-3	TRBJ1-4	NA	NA	TGCGCCAGCAGCCAAGGGAGGGGTGCGGGGCCTCTAGGTGTAAAACTGTTTTTT	CASSQGRGAGPLGVKLFF